These 8 T cell receptor beta chains originate from one sample sequenced in a study of T cells after yellow fever vaccination. Using its own MiXCR run on the 5' RACE reads, TCRdb lists one record per CDR3 protein. The repertoire holds about 260,000 distinct CDR3 sequences, with 13% as singletons. This specimen consisted of CD4+ T cells sorted from PBMCs, obtained 45 days after the yellow fever booster vaccination. The source is a man under 40 who received the YFV17D yellow fever vaccine.

This clonotype has a count of ten or more. The chain recombines TRBV20-1 with TRBJ2-7; 10 positions match TRBD2. The CDR3 has 15 amino acids. Unmatched junction bases numbered 6, after V lost 0 bases and J lost 4 bases. Germline assignment: CDR1 DFQATT and CDR2 SNEGSKA (reference sequence). The CDR3 nucleotides read TGCAGTGCTAGAGAAACTAGCGGGGTGGTTTACGAGCAGTACTTC. Protein product: CSARETSGVVYEQYF.

This clonotype was counted a few times. V gene TRBV20-1 combines with J gene TRBJ1-5; D remains ambiguous. V lost 7 bases to trimming and J lost 9 bases, with 19 bases between them. Germline V gives CDR1 DFQATT, CDR2 SNEGSKA (reference sequence). This CDR3 is built from 13 residues. CDR3 sequence: CSVQKGSSSPQHF. CDR3 nucleotide sequence: TGCAGTGTCCAGAAGGGTTCCTCGTCGCCCCAGCATTTT.

This rearrangement joins TRBV20-1 to TRBJ2-5; D is perhaps TRBD1 or TRBD2 (5 bases each). V was clipped by 0 bases and J by 5 bases, with 7 bases between them. CDR1 DFQATT and CDR2 SNEGSKA come from the germline V gene (reference sequence). The CDR3 runs 12 residues. CDR3 region: CSAREWGETQYF. In nucleotides, the CDR3 is TGCAGTGCTAGAGAATGGGGGGAGACCCAGTACTTC.

The rearrangement uses TRBV7-2 and TRBJ2-7; 10 positions agree with TRBD2. This CDR3 comprises 15 residues. Looked up from germline, CDR1 is SGHTA and CDR2 is FQGNSA. The ends lost 3 bases at V and 0 bases at J; junction bases unmatched: 2. This CDR3 reads CASSFLAGDSYEQYF. In nucleotides, the CDR3 is TGTGCCAGCAGCTTTCTAGCGGGAGACTCCTACGAGCAGTACTTC.

This clonotype turned up a few times. This chain's CDR3 is CASRLSGTHYGYTF. CDR3 DNA: TGCGCCAGCAGGCTCTCCGGGACACACTATGGCTACACCTTC. This chain uses TRBV5-1 with TRBJ1-2; tentative D call: TRBD1 (6 bases). The CDR3 is 14 amino acids. The V gene's germline CDR1 is SGHRS and CDR2 YFSETQ. V lost 5 bases to trimming and J lost 3 bases, with 14 bases between them. Filled out from reference TRBV5-1 and TRBJ1-2, the complete variable domain reads KAGVTQTPRYLIKTRGQQVTLSCSPISGHRSVSWYQQTPGQGLQFLFEYFSETQRNKGNFPGRFSGRQFSNSRSEMNVSTLELGDSALYLCASRLSGTHYGYTFGSGTRLTVV.

The V and J genes are TRBV10-3 and TRBJ2-2; D unclear. Germline V gives CDR1 ENHRY, CDR2 SYGVKD. The CDR3 totals 14 residues. The V end lost 6 bases, the J end lost 2 bases, and 10 bases lay between the germline ends. The CDR3 reads CAISQKPNTGELFF. CDR3 DNA: TGTGCCATCAGCCAGAAACCAAACACCGGGGAGCTGTTTTTT.

This clonotype appeared a few times. The gene calls are TRBV7-9 and TRBJ2-4; 8 nucleotides agree with TRBD1. Germline V gene data show CDR1 as SEHNR and CDR2 as FQNEAQ (reference sequence). This CDR3 region has 16 residues. After removal of 5 bases from V and 1 base from J, the junction contained 7 bases not matched to a gene. CDR3 nucleotide sequence: TGTGCCAGCAGCGCAGGGACAGGCGGGGCCAAAAACATTCAGTACTTC. Translated: CASSAGTGGAKNIQYF.

This clonotype was recorded a few times. J is TRBJ2-7 and V is TRBV20-1; 10 nucleotides line up with TRBD2. V shed 6 bases and J 2 bases; nucleotides not matched to a gene: 10. CDR3 size: 15 residues. Germline V lookup: CDR1 DFQATT, CDR2 SNEGSKA (reference sequence). The CDR3 bases are TGCAGTGCCACCCCCGCCGGGACTAGCGCCTACGAGCAGTACTTC. This codes for CSATPAGTSAYEQYF.